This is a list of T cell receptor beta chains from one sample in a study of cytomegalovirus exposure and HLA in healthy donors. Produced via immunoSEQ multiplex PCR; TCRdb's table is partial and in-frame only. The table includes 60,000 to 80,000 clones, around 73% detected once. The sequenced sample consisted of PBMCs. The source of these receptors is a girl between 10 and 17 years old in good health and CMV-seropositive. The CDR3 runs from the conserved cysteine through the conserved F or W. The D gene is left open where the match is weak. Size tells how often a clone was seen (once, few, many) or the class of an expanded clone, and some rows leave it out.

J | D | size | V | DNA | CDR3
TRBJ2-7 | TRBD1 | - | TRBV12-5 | TGTGCTAGTGGTTTTGACGAGACAGGGGCTCAATACGAGCAGTACTTC | CASGFDETGAQYEQYF
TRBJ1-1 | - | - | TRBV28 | TGTGCCAGCAGGAGAGGGGGGAACACTGAAGCTTTCTTT | CASRRGGNTEAFF
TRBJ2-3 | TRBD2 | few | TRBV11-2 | TGTGCCAGCAGCGGAGGGAGGACTAGCGGGACCACAGATACGCAGTATTTT | CASSGGRTSGTTDTQYF
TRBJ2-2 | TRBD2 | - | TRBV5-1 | TGCGCCAGCAGCCCGCGGGGGGCCTTGGCCGGGGAGCTGTTTTTT | CASSPRGALAGELFF
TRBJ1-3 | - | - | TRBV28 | TGTGCCAGCATTAACACTGGAAACACCATATATTTT | CASINTGNTIYF
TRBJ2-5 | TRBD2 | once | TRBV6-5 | TGTGCCAGCAGTTACGGGGGGGTACAAGAGACCCAGTACTTC | CASSYGGVQETQYF
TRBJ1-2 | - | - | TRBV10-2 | TGCGCCAGCAGTGATTTGCGGGGGGGGCGCTATGGCTACACCTTC | CASSDLRGGRYGYTF
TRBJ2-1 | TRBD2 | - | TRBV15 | TGTGCCACCAGCAGAGATCATACTAGCGGCAATGAGCAGTTCTTC | CATSRDHTSGNEQFF
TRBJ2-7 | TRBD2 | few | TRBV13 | TGTGCCAGCAGGCCGACTAGCTCGGAACACGAGCAGTACTTC | CASRPTSSEHEQYF
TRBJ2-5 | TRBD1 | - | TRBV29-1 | TGCAGCGTTGATAAGGACAGGGAGACCCAGTACTTC | CSVDKDRETQYF
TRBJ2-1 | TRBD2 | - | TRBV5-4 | TGTGCCAGCAGCCCCATAGCGGGGGGCTACAATGAGCAGTTCTTC | CASSPIAGGYNEQFF
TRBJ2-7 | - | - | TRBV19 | TGTGCCAGTAGTACGGGAGTCCCCTACGAGCAGTACTTC | CASSTGVPYEQYF
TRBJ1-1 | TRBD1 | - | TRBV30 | TGTGCCTGGAGTGTATGGACAGGGGTTGACACTGAAGCTTTCTTT | CAWSVWTGVDTEAFF
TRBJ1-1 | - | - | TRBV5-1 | TGCGCCAGCAGCTTTCTTGGAGGTGCGGCAGGAGACATGAACACTGAAGCTTTCTTT | CASSFLGGAAGDMNTEAFF
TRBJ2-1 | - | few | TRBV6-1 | TGTGCCAGCAGTGGGGGCGGGACAGCCAGTAGCTCCTACAATGAGCAGTTCTTC | CASSGGGTASSSYNEQFF
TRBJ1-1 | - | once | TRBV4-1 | TGCGCCAGCAGCCAACTCCAGTCGAACACTGAAGCTTTCTTT | CASSQLQSNTEAFF
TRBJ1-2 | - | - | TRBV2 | TGTGCCAGCGGCTTGGGGGACATTAACTATGGCTACACCTTC | CASGLGDINYGYTF
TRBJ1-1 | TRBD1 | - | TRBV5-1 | TGCGCCAGCAGCCCCAAACAGGGGTTGAACACTGAAGCTTTCTTT | CASSPKQGLNTEAFF
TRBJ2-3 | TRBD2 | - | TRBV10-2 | TGCGCCAGCAGTGAGGCTAGCGGGGGGTCAGATACGCAGTATTTT | CASSEASGGSDTQYF
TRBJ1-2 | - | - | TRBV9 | TGTGCCAGCAGATCGGGGGATTATGGCTACACCTTC | CASRSGDYGYTF
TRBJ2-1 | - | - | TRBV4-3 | TGCGCCAGCAGCCAGGGCGGGTCCTACAATGAGCAGTTCTTC | CASSQGGSYNEQFF
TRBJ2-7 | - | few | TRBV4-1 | TGCGCCAGCAGCCAAGGACACTACGAGCAGTACTTC | CASSQGHYEQYF
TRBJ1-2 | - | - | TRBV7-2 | TGTGCCAGCAGCCCAGGACAGAAACGTGGCTACACCTTC | CASSPGQKRGYTF
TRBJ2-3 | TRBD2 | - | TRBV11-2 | TGTGCCAGCAGCTTAGATGAACTAGCGGGAGGCAGGGGAGATACGCAGTATTTT | CASSLDELAGGRGDTQYF
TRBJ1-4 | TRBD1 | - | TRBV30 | TGTGCCTGGAGTGTGGTCAGGGGGAGCCTCAATGAAAAACTGTTTTTT | CAWSVVRGSLNEKLFF
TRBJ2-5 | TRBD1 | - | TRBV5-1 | TGCGCCAGCGGGGGACAGTCCCAAGAGACCCAGTACTTC | CASGGQSQETQYF
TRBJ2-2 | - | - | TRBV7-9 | TGTGCCAGCAGCTTAGTAGCGAACACCGGGGAGCTGTTTTTT | CASSLVANTGELFF
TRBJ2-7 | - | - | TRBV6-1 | TGTGCCAGCAGTGCCCCGACAGGTTCCTACTACGAGCAGTACTTC | CASSAPTGSYYEQYF
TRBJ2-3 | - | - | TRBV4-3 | TGCGCCAGCAGCCAGGGCAGGGGGGCAGATACGCAGTATTTT | CASSQGRGADTQYF
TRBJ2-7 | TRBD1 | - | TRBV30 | TGTGCCTTCCGGGACAGAAGCTTAAAATTCTACGAGCAGTACTTC | CAFRDRSLKFYEQYF
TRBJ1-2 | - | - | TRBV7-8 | TGTGCCAGCAGCTTAACAGGGACGGCGTATGGCTACACCTTC | CASSLTGTAYGYTF
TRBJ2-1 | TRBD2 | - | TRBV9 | TGTGCCAGCAGCGCGACCCCTATGGTACTAGCGGGAGGTCGTAATGAGCAGTTCTTC | CASSATPMVLAGGRNEQFF
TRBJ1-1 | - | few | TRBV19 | TGTGCCAGTAGTATCGGGGGGGACACTGAAGCTTTCTTT | CASSIGGDTEAFF
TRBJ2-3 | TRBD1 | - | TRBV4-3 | TGCGCCAGCAGCCAAGAATCTCGTCGACAGGGCCACACAGATACGCAGTATTTT | CASSQESRRQGHTDTQYF
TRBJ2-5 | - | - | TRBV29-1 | TGCAGCGTCGGTGGGCTCCAAGAGACCCAGTACTTC | CSVGGLQETQYF
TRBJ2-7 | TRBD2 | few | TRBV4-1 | TGCGCCAGCAGCCAAGATGCTAGCGGGGGGAATTACGAGCAGTACTTC | CASSQDASGGNYEQYF
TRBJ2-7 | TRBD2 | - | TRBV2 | TGTGCCTCGACGGGACTAGCGTCGCCCGGAGAGCAGTACTTC | CASTGLASPGEQYF
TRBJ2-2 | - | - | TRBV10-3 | TGTGCCATCGGGGCTAGCGAGGACGGGGAGCTGTTTTTT | CAIGASEDGELFF
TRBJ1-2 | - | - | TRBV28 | TGTGCCAGCAGTCCACCAGGGGAGTGGAACTATGGCTACACCTTC | CASSPPGEWNYGYTF
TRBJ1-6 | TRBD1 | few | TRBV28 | TGTGCCAGCAGTGCGTACAGGGGAACCTATAATTCACCCCTCCACTTT | CASSAYRGTYNSPLHF
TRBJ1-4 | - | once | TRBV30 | TGTGCCTGGAGTTTGCGGGAAAAACTGTTTTTT | CAWSLREKLFF
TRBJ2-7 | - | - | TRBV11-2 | TGTGCCAGCAGCTTAACGCGGCCTTTATTCCCCTACGAGCAGTACTTC | CASSLTRPLFPYEQYF
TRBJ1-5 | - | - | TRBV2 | TGTGCCAGCCACAGGTATAGCAATCAGCCCCAGCATTTT | CASHRYSNQPQHF
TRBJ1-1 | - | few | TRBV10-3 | TGTGCCATCACGCCAGGCGTCCAACATTCAGCTTTCTTT | CAITPGVQHSAFF
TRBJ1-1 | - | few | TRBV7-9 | TGTGCCAGCACCTATTATGCGGGGGGCACTGAAGCTTTCTTT | CASTYYAGGTEAFF
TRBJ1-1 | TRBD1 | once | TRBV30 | TGTGCCTGGGAGGGATACGTCTTAGGACAGGAAGGCACTGAAGCTTTCTTT | CAWEGYVLGQEGTEAFF
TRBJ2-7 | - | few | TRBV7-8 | TGTGCCAGCAGCTTAGACCTAGGGGGAGAGGTCTTCTACGAGCAGTACTTC | CASSLDLGGEVFYEQYF
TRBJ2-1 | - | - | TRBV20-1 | TGCAGTGCTAGCCCAGGGAATGAGCAGTTCTTC | CSASPGNEQFF
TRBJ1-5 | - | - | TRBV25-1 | TGTGCCAGCAGTGAGGGAGTTTACCAGCCCCAGCATTTT | CASSEGVYQPQHF
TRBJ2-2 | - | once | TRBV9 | TGTGCCAGCAGCTTTGCAGGGAGGGGGGCTTACACCGGGGAGCTGTTTTTT | CASSFAGRGAYTGELFF
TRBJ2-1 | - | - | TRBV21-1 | TGTGCCAGCAGCGCTAGACTAGTTGAGCAGTTCTTC | CASSARLVEQFF
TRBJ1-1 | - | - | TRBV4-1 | TGCGCCAGCAGCCAACAACCGGGACAATGGGCATGGAACACTGAAGCTTTCTTT | CASSQQPGQWAWNTEAFF
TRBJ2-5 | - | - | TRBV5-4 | TGTGCCAGCAGCTTGCAACTGGGGAGAGAGACCCAGTACTTC | CASSLQLGRETQYF
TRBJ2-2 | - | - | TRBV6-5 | TGTGCCAGCACCAGGGGGAGGACCCGCACCGGGGAGCTGTTTTTT | CASTRGRTRTGELFF
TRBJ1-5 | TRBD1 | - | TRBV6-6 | TGTGCCAGCAGCCAGACAGGGCCCTGGCATTTT | CASSQTGPWHF
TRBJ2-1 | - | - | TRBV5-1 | TGCGCCAGCAGCTTGGGAACGGGGAGTCATGAGCAGTTCTTC | CASSLGTGSHEQFF
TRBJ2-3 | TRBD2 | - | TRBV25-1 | TGTGCCAGCAGTGATCCTAGCGGGGTATTTACTAGCACAGATACGCAGTATTTT | CASSDPSGVFTSTDTQYF
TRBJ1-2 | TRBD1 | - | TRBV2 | TGTGCCAGCAGTGAGGACAGGGACTATGGCTACACCTTC | CASSEDRDYGYTF
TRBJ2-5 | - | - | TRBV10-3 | TGTGCCATCAGGGGGAGCTATCAAGAGACCCAGTACTTC | CAIRGSYQETQYF